This is a list of T cell receptor beta chains from one sample in a study of regulatory T cells in long-lasting Graves disease. TCRdb reprocessed the multiplex PCR reads via MiXCR and lists one record per CDR3 protein. The data hold a few hundred thousand distinct CDR3 sequences, with 20% to 25% observed a single time. The sample was peripheral blood mononuclear cells (PBMCs), taken at new diagnosis, from a patient treated with antithyroid drugs. These receptors were collected from a female donor with Graves disease. Each CDR3 is given without its conserved first and last residue.

v_call: TRBV15
j_call: TRBJ2-7
cdr3_aa: ATSRDSFYEQY

v_call: TRBV6-5
j_call: TRBJ1-4
cdr3_aa: ASSYGRKLF

v_call: TRBV6-1
j_call: TRBJ2-6
cdr3_aa: ASRTGSSGANVLT

v_call: TRBV6-2/TRBV6-3
j_call: TRBJ1-2
cdr3_aa: ASGQYYGYT

v_call: TRBV5-4
j_call: TRBJ1-2
cdr3_aa: ASSLSRDLYGYT

v_call: TRBV7-9
j_call: TRBJ2-4
cdr3_aa: ASSYSGLHLNIQY

v_call: TRBV27
j_call: TRBJ2-7
cdr3_aa: ASSPRTGLVGEQY

v_call: TRBV5-1
j_call: TRBJ1-2
cdr3_aa: ASSFGTVYGYT

v_call: TRBV28
j_call: TRBJ1-2
cdr3_aa: ASSTPDRGMLGYT

v_call: TRBV18
j_call: TRBJ1-3
cdr3_aa: ASSPPTATSGNTIY

v_call: TRBV7-3
j_call: TRBJ2-6
cdr3_aa: ASSLGNSGANVLT

v_call: TRBV20-1
j_call: TRBJ2-5
cdr3_aa: SGLIGETQY

v_call: TRBV10-3
j_call: TRBJ2-6
cdr3_aa: AILPSGANVLT

v_call: TRBV4-3
j_call: TRBJ2-3
cdr3_aa: ASSQGLAGGNTDTQY

v_call: TRBV2
j_call: TRBJ2-7
cdr3_aa: ASSAGTGRYEQY

v_call: TRBV6-1
j_call: TRBJ2-3
cdr3_aa: ASSRDRATDTQY

v_call: TRBV29-1
j_call: TRBJ1-2
cdr3_aa: SVQTGGKGYT

v_call: TRBV29-1
j_call: TRBJ2-7
cdr3_aa: SVLTASSYEQY

v_call: TRBV6-1
j_call: TRBJ2-7
cdr3_aa: ASSEGDEQY

v_call: TRBV28
j_call: TRBJ1-3
cdr3_aa: ASSWTSPGNTIY

v_call: TRBV14
j_call: TRBJ1-5
cdr3_aa: ASSADTNQPQH

v_call: TRBV28
j_call: TRBJ1-2
cdr3_aa: ASSSPTGWYGYT

v_call: TRBV4-3
j_call: TRBJ1-1
cdr3_aa: ASSQDQGMKNTEAF

v_call: TRBV6-1
j_call: TRBJ1-3
cdr3_aa: ASRERTGRSGNTIY

v_call: TRBV12-3/TRBV12-4
j_call: TRBJ2-7
cdr3_aa: ASSLTVTYEQY

v_call: TRBV6-2/TRBV6-3
j_call: TRBJ2-1
cdr3_aa: ASTKGAYYNEQF

v_call: TRBV28
j_call: TRBJ1-5
cdr3_aa: ASIPGQVVYQPQH

v_call: TRBV7-8
j_call: TRBJ2-1
cdr3_aa: ASSPRRGDRGDEQF

v_call: TRBV7-9
j_call: TRBJ2-2
cdr3_aa: ASRDQGATGELF

v_call: TRBV7-6
j_call: TRBJ2-3
cdr3_aa: ASSPGGTQY

v_call: TRBV5-5
j_call: TRBJ1-1
cdr3_aa: ASSWQENTEAF

v_call: TRBV20-1
j_call: TRBJ1-5
cdr3_aa: SARDRSPWQPQH

v_call: TRBV5-1
j_call: TRBJ2-2
cdr3_aa: ASSNLNTGELF

v_call: TRBV6-2/TRBV6-3
j_call: TRBJ2-1
cdr3_aa: ASRTPGQAYNEQF

v_call: TRBV18
j_call: TRBJ2-7
cdr3_aa: ASSPNGQYSYEQY

v_call: TRBV4-3
j_call: TRBJ2-3
cdr3_aa: ASSPQGSGASSDTQY

v_call: TRBV7-9
j_call: TRBJ1-4
cdr3_aa: ASSLSGAANEKLF

v_call: TRBV12-3/TRBV12-4
j_call: TRBJ2-1
cdr3_aa: ASRRTGTSAQMGEQF

v_call: TRBV7-9
j_call: TRBJ1-2
cdr3_aa: ASSSGQLTGYT

v_call: TRBV6-2/TRBV6-3
j_call: TRBJ2-1
cdr3_aa: ASSYVPSDYNEQF

v_call: TRBV20-1
j_call: TRBJ2-3
cdr3_aa: SATTSDTDTQY

v_call: TRBV5-8
j_call: TRBJ2-1
cdr3_aa: ASRRDRWNEQF

v_call: TRBV6-1
j_call: TRBJ2-5
cdr3_aa: ASSNPGATGQETQY

v_call: TRBV27
j_call: TRBJ2-2
cdr3_aa: ASSSGTGHTGELF

v_call: TRBV7-3
j_call: TRBJ2-3
cdr3_aa: ATGTGGIGNTQY

v_call: TRBV11-2
j_call: TRBJ2-3
cdr3_aa: ASSLLGPGDTQY

v_call: TRBV15
j_call: TRBJ1-2
cdr3_aa: ATSRDKVTLGGYT

v_call: TRBV29-1
j_call: TRBJ2-2
cdr3_aa: SAATGYTGELF

v_call: TRBV6-2/TRBV6-3
j_call: TRBJ2-1
cdr3_aa: ASRGRERGVDEQF

v_call: TRBV20-1
j_call: TRBJ2-7
cdr3_aa: SARAWRDRDDGEQY

v_call: TRBV7-9
j_call: TRBJ1-1
cdr3_aa: ASSPTAFMNTEAF

v_call: TRBV11-2
j_call: TRBJ2-7
cdr3_aa: ASSPGTGRSGQY

v_call: TRBV5-1
j_call: TRBJ2-2
cdr3_aa: ASSRTGEDTGELF

v_call: TRBV5-1
j_call: TRBJ1-1
cdr3_aa: ASSLQGGATEAF

v_call: TRBV7-9
j_call: TRBJ2-3
cdr3_aa: ASSLLAGASTDTQY